This TCR beta chain was retrieved from a study of tissue T cells after allogeneic stem cell transplantation. With regard to this clone: Its specificity is not known. Mouse germline and gene names are used. Read data end 1 residue before the CDR3 end; the end is taken from the germline J gene.

Broader study findings: Anatomically similar tissues had similar TCR repertoires within each patient. Across patients, clones rarely overlapped, yet motif clusters were shared tissue-specifically. Tissue-detected TCR repertoire was only partly captured by blood and spleen T cells.

The V gene's germline CDR1 is FNHDT and CDR2 SITEND (reference sequence). The CDR3 is 14 residues long. With 4 bases clipped from V and 4 bases from J, the junction kept 3 bases outside the gene matches. Measured with immunoSEQ multiplex PCR; TCRdb has only the in-frame clones, and not every one. This table holds some 48,000 clones, 73% found once. This TCR was recovered from a pool of C57BL/6 mice in good health. V gene TRBV19 combines with J gene TRBJ1-2; 11 nucleotides align to TRBD1. The sample was sorted cells pooled from one or two spleens. The CDR3 region is CASSSGTGGSDYTF. The sequenced CDR3 bases are TGTGCCAGCAGTTCCGGGACAGGGGGCTCCGACTACACC. The full variable domain, its missing parts supplied by reference TRBV19 and TRBJ1-2, is GGIITQTPKFLIGQEGQKLTLKCQQNFNHDTMYWYRQDSGKGLRLIYYSITENDLQKGDLSEGYDASREKKSSFSLTVTSAQKNEMAVFLCASSSGTGGSDYTFGSGTRLLVI.